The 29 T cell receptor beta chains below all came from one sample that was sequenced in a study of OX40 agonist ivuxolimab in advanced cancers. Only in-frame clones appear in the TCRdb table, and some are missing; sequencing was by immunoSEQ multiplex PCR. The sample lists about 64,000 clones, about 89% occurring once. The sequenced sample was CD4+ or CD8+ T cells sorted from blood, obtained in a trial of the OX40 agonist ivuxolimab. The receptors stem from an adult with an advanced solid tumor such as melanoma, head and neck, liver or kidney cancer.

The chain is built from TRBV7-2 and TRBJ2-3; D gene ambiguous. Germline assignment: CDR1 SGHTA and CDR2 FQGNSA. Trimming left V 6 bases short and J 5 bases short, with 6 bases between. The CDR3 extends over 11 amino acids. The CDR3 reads CASSQLDTQYF. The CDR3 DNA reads TGTGCCAGCAGTCAATTAGATACGCAGTATTTT. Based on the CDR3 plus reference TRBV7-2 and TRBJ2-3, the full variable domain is GAGVSQSPSNKVTEKGKDVELRCDPISGHTALYWYRQSLGQGLEFLIYFQGNSAPDKSGLPSDRFSAERTGGSVSTLTIQRTQQEDSAVYLCASSQLDTQYFGPGTRLTVL.

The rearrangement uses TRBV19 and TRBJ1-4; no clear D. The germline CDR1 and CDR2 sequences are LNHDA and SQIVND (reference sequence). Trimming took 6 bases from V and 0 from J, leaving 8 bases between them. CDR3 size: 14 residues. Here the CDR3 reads CASSPGATNEKLFF. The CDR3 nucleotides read TGTGCCAGTAGCCCGGGCGCAACTAATGAAAAACTGTTTTTT.

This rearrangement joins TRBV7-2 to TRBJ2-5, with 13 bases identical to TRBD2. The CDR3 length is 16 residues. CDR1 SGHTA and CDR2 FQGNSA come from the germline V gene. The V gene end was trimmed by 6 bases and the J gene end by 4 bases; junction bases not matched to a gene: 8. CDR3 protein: CASRTGTSGIGETQYF. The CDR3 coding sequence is TGTGCCAGCAGAACCGGGACTAGCGGGATCGGAGAGACCCAGTACTTC.

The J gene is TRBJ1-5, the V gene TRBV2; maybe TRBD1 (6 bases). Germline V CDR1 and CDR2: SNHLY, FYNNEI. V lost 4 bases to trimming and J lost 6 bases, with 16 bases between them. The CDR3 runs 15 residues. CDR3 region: CASSGGAGLRQPQHF. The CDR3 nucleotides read TGTGCCAGCAGTGGGGGGGCAGGGTTACGTCAGCCCCAGCATTTT.

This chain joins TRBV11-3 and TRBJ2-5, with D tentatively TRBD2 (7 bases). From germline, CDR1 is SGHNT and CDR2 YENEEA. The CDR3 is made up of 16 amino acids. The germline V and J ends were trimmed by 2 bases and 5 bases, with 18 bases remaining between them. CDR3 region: CASSLSFGGRGETQYF. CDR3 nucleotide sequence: TGTGCCAGCAGCTTATCTTTCGGGGGGCGCGGGGAGACCCAGTACTTC.

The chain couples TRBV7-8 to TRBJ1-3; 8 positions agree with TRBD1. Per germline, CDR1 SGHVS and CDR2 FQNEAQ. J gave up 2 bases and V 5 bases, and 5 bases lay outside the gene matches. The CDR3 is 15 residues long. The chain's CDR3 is CASSGQGQAGNTIYF. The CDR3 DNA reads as TGTGCCAGCAGCGGGCAGGGACAGGCTGGAAACACCATATATTTT.

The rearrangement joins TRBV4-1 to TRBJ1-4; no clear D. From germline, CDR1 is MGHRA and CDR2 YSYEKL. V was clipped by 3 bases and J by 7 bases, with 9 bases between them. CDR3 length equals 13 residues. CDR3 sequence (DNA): TGCGCCAGCAGCCAGATAAGAGGTGAAAAACTGTTTTTT. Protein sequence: CASSQIRGEKLFF.

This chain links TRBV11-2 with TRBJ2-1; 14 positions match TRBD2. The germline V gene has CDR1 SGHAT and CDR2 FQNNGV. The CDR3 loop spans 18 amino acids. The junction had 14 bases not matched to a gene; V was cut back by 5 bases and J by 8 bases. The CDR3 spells CASSRTARTSGRKDEQFF. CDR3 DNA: TGTGCCAGCAGCCGAACCGCCAGGACTAGCGGGAGGAAGGATGAGCAGTTCTTC.

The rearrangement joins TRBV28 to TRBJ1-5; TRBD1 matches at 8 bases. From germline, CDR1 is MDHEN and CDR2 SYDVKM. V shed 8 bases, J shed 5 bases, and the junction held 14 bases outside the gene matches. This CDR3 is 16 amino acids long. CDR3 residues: CASGLDRTGIYQPQHF. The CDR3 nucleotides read TGTGCCAGCGGGTTAGATAGGACAGGGATTTATCAGCCCCAGCATTTT.

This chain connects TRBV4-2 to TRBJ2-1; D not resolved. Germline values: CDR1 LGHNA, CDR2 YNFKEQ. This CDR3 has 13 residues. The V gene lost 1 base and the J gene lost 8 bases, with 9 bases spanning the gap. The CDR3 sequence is CASSQAQFDEQFF. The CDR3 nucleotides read TGTGCCAGCAGCCAAGCTCAATTCGATGAGCAGTTCTTC.

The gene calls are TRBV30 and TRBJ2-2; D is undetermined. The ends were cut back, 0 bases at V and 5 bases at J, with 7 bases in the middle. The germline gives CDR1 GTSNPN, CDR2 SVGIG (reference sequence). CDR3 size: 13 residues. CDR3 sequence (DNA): TGTGCCTGGAGTGTGGGGTGGACCGGGGAGCTGTTTTTT. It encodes CAWSVGWTGELFF.

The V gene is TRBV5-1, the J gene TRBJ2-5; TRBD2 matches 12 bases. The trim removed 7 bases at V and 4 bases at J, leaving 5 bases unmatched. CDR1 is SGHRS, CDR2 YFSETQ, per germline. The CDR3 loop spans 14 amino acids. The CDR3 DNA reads TGCGCCAGCGGCCCGGGACTAGCGGGAGAGACCCAGTACTTC. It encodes CASGPGLAGETQYF.

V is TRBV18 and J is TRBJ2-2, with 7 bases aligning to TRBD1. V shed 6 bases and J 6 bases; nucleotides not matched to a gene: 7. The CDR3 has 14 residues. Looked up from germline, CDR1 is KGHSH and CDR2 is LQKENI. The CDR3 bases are TGTGCCAGCTCCACAGGGGTTAAGTCCGGGGAGCTGTTTTTT. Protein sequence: CASSTGVKSGELFF.

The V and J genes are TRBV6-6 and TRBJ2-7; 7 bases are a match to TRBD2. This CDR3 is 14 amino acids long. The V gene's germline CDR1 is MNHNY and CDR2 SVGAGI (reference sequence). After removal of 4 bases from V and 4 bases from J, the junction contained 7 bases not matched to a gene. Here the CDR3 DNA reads TGTGCCAGCAGTTCTGGTGGACTAGTTTACGAGCAGTACTTC. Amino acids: CASSSGGLVYEQYF.

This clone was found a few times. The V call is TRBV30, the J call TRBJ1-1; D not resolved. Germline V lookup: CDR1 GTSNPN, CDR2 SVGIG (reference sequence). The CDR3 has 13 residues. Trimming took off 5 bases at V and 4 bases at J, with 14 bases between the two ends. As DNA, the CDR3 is TGTGCCTGGGGTAGGAGGGTGCCCACTGAAGCTTTCTTT. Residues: CAWGRRVPTEAFF. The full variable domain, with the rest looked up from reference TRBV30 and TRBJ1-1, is SQTIHQWPATLVQPVGSPLSLECTVEGTSNPNLYWYRQAAGRGLQLLFYSVGIGQISSEVPQNLSASRPQDRQFILSSKKLLLSDSGFYLCAWGRRVPTEAFFGQGTRLTVV.

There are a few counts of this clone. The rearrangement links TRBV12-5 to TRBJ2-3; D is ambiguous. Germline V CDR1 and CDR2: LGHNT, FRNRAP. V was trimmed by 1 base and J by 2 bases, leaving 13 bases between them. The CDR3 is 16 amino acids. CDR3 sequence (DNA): TGTGCTAGTGGTTTGGAGCTCGGAAATCTCACAGATACGCAGTATTTT. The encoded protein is CASGLELGNLTDTQYF.

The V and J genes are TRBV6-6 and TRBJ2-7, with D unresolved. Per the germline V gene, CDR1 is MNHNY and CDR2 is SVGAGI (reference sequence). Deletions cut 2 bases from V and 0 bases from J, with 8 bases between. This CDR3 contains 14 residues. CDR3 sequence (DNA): TGTGCCAGCAGTTACCGAGCAGGCTCCTACGAGCAGTACTTC. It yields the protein CASSYRAGSYEQYF.

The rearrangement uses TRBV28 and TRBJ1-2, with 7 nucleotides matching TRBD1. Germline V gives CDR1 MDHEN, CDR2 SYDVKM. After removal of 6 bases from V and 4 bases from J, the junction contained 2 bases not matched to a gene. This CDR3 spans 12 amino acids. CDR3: CASRTGPYGYTF. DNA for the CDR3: TGTGCCAGCAGGACAGGGCCCTATGGCTACACCTTC.

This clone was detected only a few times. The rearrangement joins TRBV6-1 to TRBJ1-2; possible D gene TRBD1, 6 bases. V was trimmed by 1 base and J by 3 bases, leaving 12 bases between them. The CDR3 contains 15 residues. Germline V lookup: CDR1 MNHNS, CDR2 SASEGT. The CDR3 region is CASSEGQVLDYGYTF. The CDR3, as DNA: TGTGCCAGCAGTGAAGGACAGGTTTTGGACTATGGCTACACCTTC.

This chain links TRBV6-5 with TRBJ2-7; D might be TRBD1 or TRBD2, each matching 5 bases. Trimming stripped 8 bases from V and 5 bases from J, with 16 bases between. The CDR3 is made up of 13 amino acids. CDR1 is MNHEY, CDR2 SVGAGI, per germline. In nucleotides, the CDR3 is TGTGCCAGCTGGGGGACCTGGGGCCACGAGCAGTACTTC. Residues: CASWGTWGHEQYF.

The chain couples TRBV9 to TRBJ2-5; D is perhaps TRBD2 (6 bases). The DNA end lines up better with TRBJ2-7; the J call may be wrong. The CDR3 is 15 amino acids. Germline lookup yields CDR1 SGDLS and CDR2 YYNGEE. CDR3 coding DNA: TGTGCCAGCAGCGTAGCTGGGGGAGGAGTCTACGAGCAGTACTTC. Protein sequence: CASSVAGGGVYEQYF.

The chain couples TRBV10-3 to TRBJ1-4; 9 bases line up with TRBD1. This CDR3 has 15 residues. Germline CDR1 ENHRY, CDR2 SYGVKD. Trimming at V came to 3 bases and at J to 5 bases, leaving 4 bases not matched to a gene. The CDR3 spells CAISDSDRGNEKLFF. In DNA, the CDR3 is TGTGCCATCAGTGACTCGGACAGGGGAAATGAAAAACTGTTTTTT.

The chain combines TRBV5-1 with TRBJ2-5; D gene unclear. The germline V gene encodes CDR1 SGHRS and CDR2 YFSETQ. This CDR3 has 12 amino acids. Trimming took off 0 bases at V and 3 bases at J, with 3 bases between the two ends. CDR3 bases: TGCGCCAGCAGCTTGGGCAAAGAGACCCAGTACTTC. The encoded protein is CASSLGKETQYF.

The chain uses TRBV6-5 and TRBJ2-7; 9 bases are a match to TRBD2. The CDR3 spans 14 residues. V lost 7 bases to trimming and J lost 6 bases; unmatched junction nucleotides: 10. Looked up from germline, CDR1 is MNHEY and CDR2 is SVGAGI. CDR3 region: CASTLGLAGTEQYF. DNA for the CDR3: TGTGCCAGCACCTTGGGGCTAGCGGGAACCGAGCAGTACTTC.

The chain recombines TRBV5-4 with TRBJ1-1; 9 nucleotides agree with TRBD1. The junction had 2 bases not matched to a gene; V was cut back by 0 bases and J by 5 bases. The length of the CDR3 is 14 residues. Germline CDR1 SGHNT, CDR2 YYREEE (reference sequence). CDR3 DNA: TGTGCCAGCAGCTTGGAGGACAGGGGAACTGAAGCTTTCTTT. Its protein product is CASSLEDRGTEAFF.

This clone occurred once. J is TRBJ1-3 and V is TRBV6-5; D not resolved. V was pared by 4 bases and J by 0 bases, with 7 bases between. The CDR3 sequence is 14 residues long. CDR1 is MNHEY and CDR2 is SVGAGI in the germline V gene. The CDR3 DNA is TGTGCCAGCAGTTCCCATTACTCTGGAAACACCATATATTTT. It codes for CASSSHYSGNTIYF.

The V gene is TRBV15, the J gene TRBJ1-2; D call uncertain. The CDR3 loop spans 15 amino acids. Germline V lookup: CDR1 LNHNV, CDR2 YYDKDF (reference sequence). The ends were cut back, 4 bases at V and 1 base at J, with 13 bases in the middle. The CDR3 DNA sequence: TGTGCCACCAGCACCCAGTTCTCACTTAACTATGGCTACACCTTC. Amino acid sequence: CATSTQFSLNYGYTF.

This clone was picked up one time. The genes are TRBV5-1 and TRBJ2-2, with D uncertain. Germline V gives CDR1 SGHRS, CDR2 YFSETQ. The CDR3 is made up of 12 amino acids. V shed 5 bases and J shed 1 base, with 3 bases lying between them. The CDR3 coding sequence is TGCGCCAGCAGTTGGAACACCGGGGAGCTGTTTTTT. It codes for CASSWNTGELFF.

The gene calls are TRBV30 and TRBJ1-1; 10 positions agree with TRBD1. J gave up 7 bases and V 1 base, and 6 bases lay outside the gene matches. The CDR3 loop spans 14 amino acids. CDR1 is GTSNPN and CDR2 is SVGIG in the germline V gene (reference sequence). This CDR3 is CAWSAWTGGFEAFF. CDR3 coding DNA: TGTGCCTGGAGTGCGTGGACAGGGGGATTTGAAGCTTTCTTT.